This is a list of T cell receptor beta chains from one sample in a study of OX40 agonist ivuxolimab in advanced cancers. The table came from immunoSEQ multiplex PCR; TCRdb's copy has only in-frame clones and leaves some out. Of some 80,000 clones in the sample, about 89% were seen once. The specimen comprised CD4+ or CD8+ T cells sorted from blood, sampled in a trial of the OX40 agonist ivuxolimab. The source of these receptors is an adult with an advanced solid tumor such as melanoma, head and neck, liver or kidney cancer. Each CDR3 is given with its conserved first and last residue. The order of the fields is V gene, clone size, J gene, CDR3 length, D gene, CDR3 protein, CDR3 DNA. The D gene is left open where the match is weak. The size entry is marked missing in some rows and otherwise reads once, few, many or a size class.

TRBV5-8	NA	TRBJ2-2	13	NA	CASSLQYRRELFF	TGTGCCAGCAGCTTGCAATATCGCCGGGAGCTGTTTTTT
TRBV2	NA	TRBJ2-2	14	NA	CASRLAPNTGELFF	TGTGCCAGCAGGCTAGCACCGAACACCGGGGAGCTGTTTTTT
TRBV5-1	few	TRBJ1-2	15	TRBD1	CASRHTGGNDYGYTF	TGCGCCAGCAGGCACACAGGGGGCAATGACTATGGCTACACCTTC
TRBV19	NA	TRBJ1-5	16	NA	CASSIRRTVSNQPQHF	TGTGCCAGTAGTATCCGAAGGACAGTGAGCAATCAGCCCCAGCATTTT
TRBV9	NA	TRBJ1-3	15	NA	CASGRDLGRPDTIYF	TGTGCCAGCGGTAGGGATCTCGGCCGCCCGGACACCATATATTTT
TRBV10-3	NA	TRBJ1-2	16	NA	CAISEGLGTWNYGYTF	TGTGCCATCAGTGAAGGGCTAGGCACCTGGAACTATGGCTACACCTTC
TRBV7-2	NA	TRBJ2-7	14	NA	CASSAPGSIYEQYF	TGTGCCAGCAGCGCCCCCGGGAGTATCTACGAGCAGTACTTC
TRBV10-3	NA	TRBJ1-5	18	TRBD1	CAISESSPTTGMNQPQHF	TGTGCCATCAGTGAGTCTTCCCCCACGACAGGGATGAATCAGCCCCAGCATTTT
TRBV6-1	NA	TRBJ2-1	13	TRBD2	CASSPSGGGEQFF	TGTGCCAGCAGCCCCTCGGGGGGTGGTGAGCAGTTCTTC
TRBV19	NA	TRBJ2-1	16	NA	CASSILPSSSYNEQFF	TGTGCCAGTAGTATCCTCCCAAGTAGCTCCTACAATGAGCAGTTCTTC
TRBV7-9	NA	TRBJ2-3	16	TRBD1	CASSLDPGQGTDTQYF	TGTGCCAGCAGCTTAGATCCGGGACAGGGGACAGATACGCAGTATTTT
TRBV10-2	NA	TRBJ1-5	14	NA	CASSEAVEFQPQHF	TGCGCCAGCAGTGAGGCAGTAGAGTTTCAGCCCCAGCATTTT
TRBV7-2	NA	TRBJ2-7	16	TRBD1	CASSLVGRQGAYEQYF	TGTGCCAGCAGCTTAGTTGGGCGGCAGGGGGCGTACGAGCAGTACTTC
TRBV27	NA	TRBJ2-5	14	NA	CASRRGQIQETQYF	TGTGCCAGCAGGAGAGGACAGATCCAAGAGACCCAGTACTTC
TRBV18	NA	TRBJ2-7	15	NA	CASSPRGAPGYEQYF	TGTGCCAGCTCACCTCGCGGGGCCCCCGGCTACGAGCAGTACTTC
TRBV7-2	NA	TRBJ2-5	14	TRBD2	CASSFGGIQETQYF	TGTGCCAGCAGCTTCGGGGGGATCCAAGAGACCCAGTACTTC
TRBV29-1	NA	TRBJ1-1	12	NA	CSSYRANTEAFF	TGCAGCTCGTACCGGGCGAACACTGAAGCTTTCTTT
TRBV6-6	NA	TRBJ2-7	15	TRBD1	CASSFAAGGQYEQYF	TGTGCCAGCAGTTTCGCCGCAGGGGGACAATACGAGCAGTACTTC
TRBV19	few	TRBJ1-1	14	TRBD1	CASRGLTGATEAFF	TGTGCCAGTAGGGGCCTTACAGGGGCCACTGAAGCTTTCTTT
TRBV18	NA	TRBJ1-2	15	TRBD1	CASSPRQGGLEGYTF	TGTGCCAGCTCACCTCGACAGGGTGGTTTGGAGGGCTACACCTTC
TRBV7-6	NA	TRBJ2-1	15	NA	CVSSSRDNPYNEQFF	TGTGTCAGCAGCTCCCGGGACAATCCCTACAATGAGCAGTTCTTC
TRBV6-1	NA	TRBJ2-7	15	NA	CASYIVRGSSYEQYF	TGTGCCAGCTATATTGTCCGGGGCAGCTCCTACGAGCAGTACTTC
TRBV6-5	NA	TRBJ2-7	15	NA	CASSAPDRSSYEQYF	TGTGCCAGCAGTGCGCCGGACAGAAGCTCCTACGAGCAGTACTTC
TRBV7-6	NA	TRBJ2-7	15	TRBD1	CASSSSGTGFYEQYF	TGTGCCAGCAGCTCTTCCGGGACAGGTTTCTACGAGCAGTACTTC
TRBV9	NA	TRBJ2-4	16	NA	CASSVEEGRAKNIQYF	TGTGCCAGCAGCGTAGAGGAAGGAAGAGCCAAAAACATTCAGTACTTC
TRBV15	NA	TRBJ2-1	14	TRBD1	CATSTDRGGNEQFF	TGTGCCACCAGTACAGACAGGGGGGGGAATGAGCAGTTCTTC
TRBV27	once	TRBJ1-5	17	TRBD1	CASSFFGTGVSNQPQHF	TGTGCCAGCAGTTTCTTTGGGACAGGGGTTAGCAATCAGCCCCAGCATTTT
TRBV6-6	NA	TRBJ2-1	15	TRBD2	CASSLQREAYNEQFF	TGTGCCAGCAGTCTCCAGCGGGAGGCTTACAATGAGCAGTTCTTC
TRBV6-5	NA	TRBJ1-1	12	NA	CASKSGITEAFF	TGTGCCTCGAAATCGGGGATAACTGAAGCTTTCTTT
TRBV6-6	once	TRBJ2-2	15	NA	CASSYPVRNTGELFF	TGTGCCAGCAGTTACCCAGTTAGGAACACCGGGGAGCTGTTTTTT
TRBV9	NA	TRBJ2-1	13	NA	CASSVVWGGEQFF	TGTGCCAGCAGCGTAGTATGGGGAGGTGAGCAGTTCTTC
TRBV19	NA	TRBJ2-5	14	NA	CASSTAGGWETQYF	TGTGCCAGTAGTACCGCAGGGGGGTGGGAGACCCAGTACTTC
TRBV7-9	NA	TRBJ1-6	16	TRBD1	CASSPGTGGEFGALHF	TGTGCCAGCAGCCCCGGGACAGGGGGCGAGTTTGGAGCCCTCCACTTT
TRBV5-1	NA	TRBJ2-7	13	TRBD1	CASRGQFLDEQYF	TGCGCCAGCAGGGGACAGTTCCTCGACGAGCAGTACTTC
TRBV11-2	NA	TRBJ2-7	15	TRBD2	CASSSTSGSVGEQYF	TGTGCCAGCAGCTCGACTAGCGGGAGCGTTGGCGAGCAGTACTTC
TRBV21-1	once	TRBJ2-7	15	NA	CASSKTHQHRGEQYF	TGTGCCAGCAGCAAAACCCATCAACACAGGGGCGAGCAGTACTTC
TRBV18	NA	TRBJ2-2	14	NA	CASSPLDYTGELFF	TGTGCCAGCTCACCACTCGATTACACCGGGGAGCTGTTTTTT
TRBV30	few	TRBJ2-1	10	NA	CAWSTAVQFF	TGTGCCTGGAGTACAGCAGTGCAGTTCTTC
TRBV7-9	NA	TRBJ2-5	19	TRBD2	CASSPSGPLGGRLRETQYF	TGTGCCAGCAGCCCATCCGGTCCCCTGGGCGGGAGGCTTCGAGAGACCCAGTACTTC
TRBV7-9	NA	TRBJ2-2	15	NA	CASSSGGLDTGELFF	TGTGCCAGCAGCTCGGGCGGGTTGGACACCGGGGAGCTGTTTTTT
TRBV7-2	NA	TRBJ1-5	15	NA	CASSLEPGSNQPQHF	TGTGCCAGCAGCTTAGAGCCTGGGAGCAATCAGCCCCAGCATTTT
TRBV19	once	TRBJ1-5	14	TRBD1	CASTQGGRGQPQHF	TGTGCCAGTACCCAGGGGGGACGCGGTCAGCCCCAGCATTTT
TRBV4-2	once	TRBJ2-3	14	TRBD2	CASSQTSVVDTQYF	TGTGCCAGCAGCCAGACTAGCGTTGTAGATACGCAGTATTTT
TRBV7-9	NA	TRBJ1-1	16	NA	CASSLEGGPGGTEAFF	TGTGCCAGCAGCTTAGAGGGCGGACCGGGAGGGACTGAAGCTTTCTTT
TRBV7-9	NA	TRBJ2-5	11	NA	CASSVSRTQYF	TGTGCCAGCAGCGTATCTAGGACCCAGTACTTC
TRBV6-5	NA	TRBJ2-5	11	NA	CASTLGVTQYF	TGTGCCAGCACTTTGGGGGTGACCCAGTACTTC
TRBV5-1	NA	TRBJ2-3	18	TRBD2	CASSLGSRLAGLTDTQYF	TGCGCCAGCAGCTTGGGATCGAGATTAGCGGGACTCACAGATACGCAGTATTTT
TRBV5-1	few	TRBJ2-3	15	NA	CASSPGELGTDTQYF	TGCGCCAGCAGCCCGGGGGAACTGGGGACAGATACGCAGTATTTT
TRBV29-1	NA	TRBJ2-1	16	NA	CSGRAYAGNLYNEQFF	TGCAGCGGACGGGCTTATGCGGGAAACCTATACAATGAGCAGTTCTTC
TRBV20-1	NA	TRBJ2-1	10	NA	CSVGTFEQFF	TGCAGTGTTGGGACTTTTGAGCAGTTCTTC